This T cell receptor (beta chain) originates from a study of cytomegalovirus exposure and HLA in healthy donors. The trim removed 6 bases at V and 5 bases at J, leaving 16 bases unmatched. This CDR3 region has 16 residues. CDR1 and CDR2 (germline): ENHRY, SYGVKD. Study-wide results and limits: With later analysis, a missense DCLRE1C variant became linked to TCR beta V- and J-gene trimming.

60 Vbeta and 13 Jbeta primers were used in PCR. Repertoires were generated with immunoSEQ multiplex PCR, while TCRdb's copy carries only in-frame clones and drops some. The profile shows about 160,000 clones, roughly 85% of them singletons. Note on this clone: What it binds is not known.

The clonotype was recovered from a man younger than 40 in good health and CMV-seronegative. V gene TRBV10-3 combines with J gene TRBJ2-7; the match to TRBD1 covers 7 bases. The sequenced material came from PBMCs. CDR3 DNA sequence: TGTGCCATCAGGGGACAGTCCGGTGGGAGTGTGGACGAGCAGTACTTC. Protein: CAIRGQSGGSVDEQYF.